The sample holds one count of the clone carrying this T cell receptor (beta chain). As processed by the authors: It was from reference gene primer amplification that nucleated cell counts were estimated. Clones were read by immunoSEQ multiplex PCR, and TCRdb kept only the in-frame ones, dropping some. V and J calls and clone size follow that table, whereas D and trimming were derived from the DNA. The sample shows about 100,000 clones, about 80% of them seen only once. The sample belongs to a study of blood T cell repertoires in COVID-19. CDR3 size: 16 residues. Losses at the gene ends were 1 base for V and 1 base for J; bases not matched to a gene: 6. Germline V gives CDR1 SGHTA, CDR2 FQGNSA.

Material: peripheral blood. The J gene is TRBJ1-2, the V gene TRBV7-2; 7 bases are shared with TRBD1. The origin of this receptor is a human donor in a cohort sampled during active COVID-19. The CDR3 is CASSLGGQTNNYGYTF. The DNA of the CDR3 is TGTGCCAGCAGCTTAGGGGGACAGACAAATAACTATGGCTACACCTTC.